What follows is one TCR beta chain and its context. The junction differs from germline at one of its ends, possibly a read error. This same CDR3 is encoded by further DNA sequences in the sample. The record originates from a study of control samples from healthy donors and cancer patients. Clones were sequenced by immunoSEQ multiplex PCR, and TCRdb holds only the in-frame ones, with some missing. Of 100,000 to 150,000 clones listed, roughly nine tenths are singletons. The TCR was taken from a man in his fifties or sixties with head and neck cancer. The material sequenced was PBMCs.

DNA for the CDR3: TGTGCCAGCAGCCCAGGACTGGCGGGGGGTCTAAGGGACTTC. The encoded protein is CASSPGLAGGLRDF. The V gene is TRBV9, the J gene TRBJ2-7, with 8 bases matching TRBD2. Germline CDR1 SGDLS, CDR2 YYNGEE. The CDR3 has 14 residues.